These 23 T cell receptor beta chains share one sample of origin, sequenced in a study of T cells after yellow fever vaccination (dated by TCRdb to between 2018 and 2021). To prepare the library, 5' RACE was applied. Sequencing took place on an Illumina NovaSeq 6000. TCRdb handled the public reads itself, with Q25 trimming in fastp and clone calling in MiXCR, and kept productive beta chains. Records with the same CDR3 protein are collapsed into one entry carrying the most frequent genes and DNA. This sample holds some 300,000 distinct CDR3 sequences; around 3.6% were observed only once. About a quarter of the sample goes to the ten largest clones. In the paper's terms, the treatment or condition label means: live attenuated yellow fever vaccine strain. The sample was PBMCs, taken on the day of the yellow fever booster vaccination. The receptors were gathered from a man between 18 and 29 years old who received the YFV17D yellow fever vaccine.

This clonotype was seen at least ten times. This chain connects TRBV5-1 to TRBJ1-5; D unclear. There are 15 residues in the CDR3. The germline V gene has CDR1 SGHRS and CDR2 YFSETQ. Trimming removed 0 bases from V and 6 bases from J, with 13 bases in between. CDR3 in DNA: TGCGCCAGCAGCTTGGCGGGCGCGGACGGTCAGCCCCAGCATTTT. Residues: CASSLAGADGQPQHF.

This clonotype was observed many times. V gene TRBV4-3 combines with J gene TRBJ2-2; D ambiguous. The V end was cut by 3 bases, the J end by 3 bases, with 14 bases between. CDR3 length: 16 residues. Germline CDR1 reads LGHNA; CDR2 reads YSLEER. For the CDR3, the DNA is TGCGCCAGCAGCCAGTTCGGCTTTACGGACACCGGGGAGCTGTTTTTT. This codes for CASSQFGFTDTGELFF.

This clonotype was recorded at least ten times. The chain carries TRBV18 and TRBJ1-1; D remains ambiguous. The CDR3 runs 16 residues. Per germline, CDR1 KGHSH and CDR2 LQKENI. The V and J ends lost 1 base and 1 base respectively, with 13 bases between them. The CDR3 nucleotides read TGTGCCAGCTCACCACTATTCCCCGGCGGGAACACTGAAGCTTTCTTT. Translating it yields CASSPLFPGGNTEAFF.

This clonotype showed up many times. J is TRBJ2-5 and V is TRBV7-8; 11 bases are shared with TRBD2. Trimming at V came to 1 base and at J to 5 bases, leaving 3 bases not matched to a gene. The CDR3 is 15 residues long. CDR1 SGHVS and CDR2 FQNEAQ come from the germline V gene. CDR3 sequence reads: CASSLGLAGYETQYF. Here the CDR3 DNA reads TGTGCCAGCAGCTTAGGACTAGCGGGGTATGAGACCCAGTACTTC.

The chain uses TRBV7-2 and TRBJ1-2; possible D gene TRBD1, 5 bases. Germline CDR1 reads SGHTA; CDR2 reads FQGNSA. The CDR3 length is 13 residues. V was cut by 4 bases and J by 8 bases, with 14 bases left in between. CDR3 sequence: CASSSGTPRGYTF. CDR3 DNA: TGTGCCAGCAGCTCCGGGACCCCGAGGGGCTACACCTTC.

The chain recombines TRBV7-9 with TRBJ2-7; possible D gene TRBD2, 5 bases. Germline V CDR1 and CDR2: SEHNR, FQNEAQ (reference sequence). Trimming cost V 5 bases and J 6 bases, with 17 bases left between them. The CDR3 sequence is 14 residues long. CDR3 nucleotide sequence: TGTGCCAGCAGCCCCCATCCGGGGAGATCCGAGCAGTACTTC. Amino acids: CASSPHPGRSEQYF.

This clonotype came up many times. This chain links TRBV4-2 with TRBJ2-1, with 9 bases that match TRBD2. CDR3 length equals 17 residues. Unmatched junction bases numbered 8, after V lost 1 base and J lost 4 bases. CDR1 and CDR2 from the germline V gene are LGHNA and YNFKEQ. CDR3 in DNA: TGTGCCAGCAGCCAAGTCCTAGCGGGGTCTTCATACAATGAGCAGTTCTTC. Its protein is CASSQVLAGSSYNEQFF.

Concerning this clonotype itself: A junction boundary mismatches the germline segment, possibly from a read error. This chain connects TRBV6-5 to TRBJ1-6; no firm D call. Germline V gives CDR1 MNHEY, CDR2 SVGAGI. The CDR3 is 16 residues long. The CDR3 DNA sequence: TGTGCCAGCAGTTACCCGAAGGAGGGTCGGGGATCACACCTCCACTTT. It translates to CASSYPKEGRGSHLHF.

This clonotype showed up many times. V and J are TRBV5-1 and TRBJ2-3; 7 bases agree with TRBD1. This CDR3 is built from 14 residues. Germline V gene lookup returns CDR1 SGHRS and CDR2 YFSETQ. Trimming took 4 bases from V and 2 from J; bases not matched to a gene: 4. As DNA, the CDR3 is TGCGCCAGCAGCCCTGGACAGGACACAGATACGCAGTATTTT. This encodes CASSPGQDTDTQYF.

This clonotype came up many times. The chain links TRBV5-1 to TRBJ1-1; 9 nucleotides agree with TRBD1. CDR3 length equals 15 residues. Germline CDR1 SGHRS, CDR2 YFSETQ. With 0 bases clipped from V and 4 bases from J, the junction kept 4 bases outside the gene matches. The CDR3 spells CASSLVPGQGTEAFF. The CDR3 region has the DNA TGCGCCAGCAGCTTGGTTCCGGGACAGGGCACTGAAGCTTTCTTT.

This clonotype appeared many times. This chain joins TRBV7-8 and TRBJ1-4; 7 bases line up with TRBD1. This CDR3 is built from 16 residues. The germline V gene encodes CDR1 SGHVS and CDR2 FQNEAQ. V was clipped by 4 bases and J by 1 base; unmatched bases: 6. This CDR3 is CASSSGQHLTNEKLFF. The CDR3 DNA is TGTGCCAGCAGCTCGGGACAGCACTTAACTAATGAAAAACTGTTTTTT.

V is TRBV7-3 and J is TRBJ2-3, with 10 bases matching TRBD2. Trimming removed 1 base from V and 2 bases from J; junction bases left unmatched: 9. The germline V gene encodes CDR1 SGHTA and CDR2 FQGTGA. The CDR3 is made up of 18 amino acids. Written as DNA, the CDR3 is TGTGCCAGCAGCTTAATGGGATTAGCGGGGGGACTCACAGATACGCAGTATTTT. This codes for CASSLMGLAGGLTDTQYF.

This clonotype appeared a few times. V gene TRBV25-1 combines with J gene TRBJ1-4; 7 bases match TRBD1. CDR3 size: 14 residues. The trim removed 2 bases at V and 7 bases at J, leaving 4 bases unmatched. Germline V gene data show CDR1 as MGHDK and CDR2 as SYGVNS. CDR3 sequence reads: CASSEGGTAEKLFF. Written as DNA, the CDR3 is TGTGCCAGCAGTGAAGGGGGGACAGCTGAAAAACTGTTTTTT.

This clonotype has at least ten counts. CDR3 protein: CSASFSGGGTKNIQYF. The CDR3 DNA is TGCAGTGCTAGCTTTTCTGGCGGGGGAACCAAAAACATTCAGTACTTC. V usage is TRBV20-1 and J usage is TRBJ2-4; 7 bases map to TRBD2. Germline CDR1 is DFQATT and CDR2 is SNEGSKA (reference sequence). The CDR3 totals 16 residues. V shed 3 bases and J 2 bases; nucleotides not matched to a gene: 10.

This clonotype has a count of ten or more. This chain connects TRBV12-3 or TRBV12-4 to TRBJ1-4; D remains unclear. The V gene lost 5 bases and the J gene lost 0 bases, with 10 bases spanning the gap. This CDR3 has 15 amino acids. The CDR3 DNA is TGTGCCAGCAGTCTTAACTCGGCAACTAATGAAAAACTGTTTTTT. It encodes CASSLNSATNEKLFF.

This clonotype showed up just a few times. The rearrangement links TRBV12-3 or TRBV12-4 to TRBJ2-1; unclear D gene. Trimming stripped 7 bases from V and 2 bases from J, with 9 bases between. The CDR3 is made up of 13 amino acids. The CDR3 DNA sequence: TGTGCCAGCAATGGCATCACCTACAATGAGCAGTTCTTC. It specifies CASNGITYNEQFF.

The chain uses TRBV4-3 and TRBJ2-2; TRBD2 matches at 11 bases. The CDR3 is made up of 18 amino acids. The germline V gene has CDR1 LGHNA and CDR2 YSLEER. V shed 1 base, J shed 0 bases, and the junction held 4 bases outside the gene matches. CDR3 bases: TGCGCCAGCAGCCAAGTCCTAGCGGGGGGAACGAACACCGGGGAGCTGTTTTTT. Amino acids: CASSQVLAGGTNTGELFF.

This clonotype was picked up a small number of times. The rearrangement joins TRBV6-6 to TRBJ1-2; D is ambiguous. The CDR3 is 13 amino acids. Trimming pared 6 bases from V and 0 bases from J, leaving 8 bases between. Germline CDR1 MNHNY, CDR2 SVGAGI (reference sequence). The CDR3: CASRETSNYGYTF. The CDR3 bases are TGTGCCAGCAGGGAGACTTCTAACTATGGCTACACCTTC.

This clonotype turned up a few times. CDR3 sequence (DNA): TGTGCCAGCAGCTTAACTTGGACCAGCCGGCGTTCACCCCTCCACTTT. This codes for CASSLTWTSRRSPLHF. The chain uses TRBV7-9 and TRBJ1-6; D unresolved. Germline V lookup: CDR1 SEHNR, CDR2 FQNEAQ (reference sequence). This CDR3 has 16 residues. The ends were cut back, 2 bases at V and 9 bases at J, with 17 bases in the middle.

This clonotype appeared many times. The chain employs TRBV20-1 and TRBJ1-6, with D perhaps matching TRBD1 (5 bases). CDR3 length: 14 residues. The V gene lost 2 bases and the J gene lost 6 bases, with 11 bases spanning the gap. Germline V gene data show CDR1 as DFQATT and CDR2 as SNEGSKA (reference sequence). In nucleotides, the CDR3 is TGCAGTGCTAGACCTCAGGGTGGTAATTCACCCCTCCACTTT. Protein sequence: CSARPQGGNSPLHF.

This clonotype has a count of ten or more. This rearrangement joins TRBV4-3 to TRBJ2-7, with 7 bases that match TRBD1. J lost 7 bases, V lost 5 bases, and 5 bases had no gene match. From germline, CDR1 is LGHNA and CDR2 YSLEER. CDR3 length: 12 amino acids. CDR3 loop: CASSEPGGEQYF. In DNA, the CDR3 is TGCGCCAGCAGCGAACCAGGGGGAGAGCAGTACTTC.

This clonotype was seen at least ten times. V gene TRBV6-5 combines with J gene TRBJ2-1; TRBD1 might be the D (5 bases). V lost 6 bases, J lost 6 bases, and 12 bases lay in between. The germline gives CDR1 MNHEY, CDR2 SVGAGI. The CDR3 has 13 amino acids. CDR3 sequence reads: CASRRQSPNEQFF. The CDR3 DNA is TGTGCCAGCAGGCGACAGTCCCCCAATGAGCAGTTCTTC.

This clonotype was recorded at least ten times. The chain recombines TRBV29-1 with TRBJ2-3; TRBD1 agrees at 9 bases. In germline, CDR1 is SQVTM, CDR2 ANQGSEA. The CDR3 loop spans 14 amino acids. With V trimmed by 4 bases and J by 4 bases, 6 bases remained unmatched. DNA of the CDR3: TGCAGCGTTGGTCGGACAGGGGAGGCAGATACGCAGTATTTT. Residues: CSVGRTGEADTQYF.